This TCR beta chain was sequenced for a study of T cell responses to AZD1222 COVID-19 vaccine. V lost 5 bases to trimming and J lost 5 bases, with 12 bases between them. This CDR3 has 13 amino acids. CDR1 is SGHRS, CDR2 YFSETQ, per germline. Study observations and caveats: Targets within unmutated variant regions were reportedly found for nearly half of spike-specific TCRs. Seropositive status at baseline applied to only six AZD1222 recipients. The repertoires were collected only after the peak T cell response.

Data came from immunoSEQ multiplex PCR; TCRdb stores just in-frame clones and leaves some out. The sample has about 92,000 clones, about nine tenths seen once. Concerning this clone itself: Its specificity is unknown.

The source material was peripheral blood, sampled on day 0 of AZD1222 vaccination. The TCR comes from an adult in good health. The chain is built from TRBV5-1 and TRBJ2-3, with D possibly called TRBD1 or TRBD2 (5 bases each). Written as DNA, the CDR3 is TGCGCCAGCAGGAGGGGAACCCAAGATACGCAGTATTTT. Amino acid sequence: CASRRGTQDTQYF.